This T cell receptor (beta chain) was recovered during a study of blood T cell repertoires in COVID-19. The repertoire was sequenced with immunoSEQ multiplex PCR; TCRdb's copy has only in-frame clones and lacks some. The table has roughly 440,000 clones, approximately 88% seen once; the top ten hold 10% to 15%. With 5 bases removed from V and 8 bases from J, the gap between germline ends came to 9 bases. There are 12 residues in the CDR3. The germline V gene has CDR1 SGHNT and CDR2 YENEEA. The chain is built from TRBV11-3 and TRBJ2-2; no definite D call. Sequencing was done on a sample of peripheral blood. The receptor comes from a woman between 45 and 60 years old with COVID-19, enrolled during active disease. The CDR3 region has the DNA TGTGCCAGCAGCCCGACAAGAGGGGAGCTGTTTTTT. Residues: CASSPTRGELFF.